The following is a T cell receptor beta chain sequence with its context. The sample originates from a study of cytomegalovirus exposure and HLA in healthy donors. Use of 60 Vbeta and 13 Jbeta primers characterized the PCR. Using immunoSEQ multiplex PCR, the repertoire was profiled, and TCRdb retains in-frame clones only, with some absent. This sample contains under 45,000 clones. The sequencing input was PBMCs. The sequence came from a male donor in good health and CMV-seronegative.

Here the CDR3 reads CASSSTTNEKLFF. The DNA for the CDR3 is TGTGCCAGCAGCAGTACAACTAATGAAAAACTGTTTTTT. The V call is TRBV6-1, the J call TRBJ1-4; D unresolved. V gave up 6 bases and J gave up 0 bases, with 5 bases separating them. Germline CDR1 is MNHNS and CDR2 is SASEGT. This CDR3 region has 13 residues.